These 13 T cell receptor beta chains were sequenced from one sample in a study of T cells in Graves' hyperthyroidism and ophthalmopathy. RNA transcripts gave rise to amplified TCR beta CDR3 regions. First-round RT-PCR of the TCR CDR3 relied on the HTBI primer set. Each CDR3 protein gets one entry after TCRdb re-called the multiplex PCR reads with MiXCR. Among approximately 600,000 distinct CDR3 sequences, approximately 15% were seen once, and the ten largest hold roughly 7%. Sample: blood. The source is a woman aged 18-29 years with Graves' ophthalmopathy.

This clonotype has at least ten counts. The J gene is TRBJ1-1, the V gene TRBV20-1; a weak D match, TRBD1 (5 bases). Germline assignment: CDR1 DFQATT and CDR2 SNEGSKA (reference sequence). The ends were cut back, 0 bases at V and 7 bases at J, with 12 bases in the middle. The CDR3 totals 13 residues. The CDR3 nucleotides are TGCAGTGCTAGAGACACTTCCAGGGTTGAAGCTTTCTTT. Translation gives CSARDTSRVEAFF.

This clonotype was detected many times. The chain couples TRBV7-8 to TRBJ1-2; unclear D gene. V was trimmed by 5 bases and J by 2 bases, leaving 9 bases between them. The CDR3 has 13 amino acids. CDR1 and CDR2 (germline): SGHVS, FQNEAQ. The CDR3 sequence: CASSPAGNYGYTF. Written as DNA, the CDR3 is TGTGCCAGCAGCCCCGCAGGAAACTATGGCTACACCTTC.

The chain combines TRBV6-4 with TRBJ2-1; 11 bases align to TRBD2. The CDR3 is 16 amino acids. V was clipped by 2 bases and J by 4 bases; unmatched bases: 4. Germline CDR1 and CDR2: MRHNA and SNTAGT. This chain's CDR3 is CASSDTGTSGYNEQFF. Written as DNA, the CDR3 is TGTGCCAGCAGTGACACCGGGACTAGCGGTTACAATGAGCAGTTCTTC.

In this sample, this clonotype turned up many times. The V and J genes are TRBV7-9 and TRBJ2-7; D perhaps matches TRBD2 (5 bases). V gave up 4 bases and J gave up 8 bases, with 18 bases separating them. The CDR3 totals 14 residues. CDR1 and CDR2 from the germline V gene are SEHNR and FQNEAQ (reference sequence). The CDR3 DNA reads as TGTGCCAGCAGCTCCTCGGGAACCCTTGATAAGCAGTACTTC. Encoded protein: CASSSSGTLDKQYF.

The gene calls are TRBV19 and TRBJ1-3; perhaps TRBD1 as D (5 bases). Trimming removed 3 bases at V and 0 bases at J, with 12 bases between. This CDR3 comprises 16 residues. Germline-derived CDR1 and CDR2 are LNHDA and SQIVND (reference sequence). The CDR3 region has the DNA TGTGCCAGTAGTATTTCGGGACCGCTCTCTGGAAACACCATATATTTT. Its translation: CASSISGPLSGNTIYF. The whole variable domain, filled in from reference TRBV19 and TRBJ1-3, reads DGGITQSPKYLFRKEGQNVTLSCEQNLNHDAMYWYRQDPGQGLRLIYYSQIVNDFQKGDIAEGYSVSREKKESFPLTVTSAQKNPTAFYLCASSISGPLSGNTIYFGEGSWLTVV.

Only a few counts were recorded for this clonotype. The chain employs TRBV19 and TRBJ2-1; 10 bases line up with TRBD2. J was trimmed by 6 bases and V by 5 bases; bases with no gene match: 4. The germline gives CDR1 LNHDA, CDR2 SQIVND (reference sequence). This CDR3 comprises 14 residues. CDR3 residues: CASSPSGRTNEQFF. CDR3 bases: TGTGCCAGTAGTCCTAGCGGGAGAACCAATGAGCAGTTCTTC.

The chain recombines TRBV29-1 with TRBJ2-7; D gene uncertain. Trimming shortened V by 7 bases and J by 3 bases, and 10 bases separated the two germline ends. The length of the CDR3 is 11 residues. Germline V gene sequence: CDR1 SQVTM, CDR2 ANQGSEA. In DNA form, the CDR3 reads TGCAGCGCGGAAGACGGCTACGAGCAGTACTTC. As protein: CSAEDGYEQYF.

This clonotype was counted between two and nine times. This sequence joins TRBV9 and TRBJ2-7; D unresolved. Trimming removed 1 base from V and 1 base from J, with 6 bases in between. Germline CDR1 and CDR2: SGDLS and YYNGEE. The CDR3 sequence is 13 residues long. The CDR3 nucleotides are TGTGCCAGCAGCGTATCCCCTTCCTACGAGCAGTACTTC. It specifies CASSVSPSYEQYF.

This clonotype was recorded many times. CDR3 region: CASSLDRRDDEQFF. The DNA of the CDR3 is TGTGCCAGCAGTCTTGATCGGAGGGATGATGAGCAGTTCTTC. This chain links TRBV28 with TRBJ2-1, with D perhaps TRBD2 (6 bases). V dropped 5 bases and J dropped 8 bases, with 16 bases sitting between them. CDR3 length equals 14 residues. CDR1 and CDR2 from the germline V gene are MDHEN and SYDVKM.

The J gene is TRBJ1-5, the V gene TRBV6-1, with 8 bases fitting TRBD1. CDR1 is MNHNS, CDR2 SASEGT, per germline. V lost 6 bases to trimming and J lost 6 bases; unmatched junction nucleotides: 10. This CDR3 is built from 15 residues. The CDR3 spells CASSHLRTGPQPQHF. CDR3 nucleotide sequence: TGTGCCAGCAGCCACTTAAGGACAGGGCCTCAGCCCCAGCATTTT.

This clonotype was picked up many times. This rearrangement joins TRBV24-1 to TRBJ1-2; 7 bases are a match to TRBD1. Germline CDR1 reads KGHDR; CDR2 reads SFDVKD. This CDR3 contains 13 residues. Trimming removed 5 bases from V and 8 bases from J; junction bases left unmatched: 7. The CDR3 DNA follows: TGTGCCACCAGTGCGGTGGACAGGTTCGGCTACACCTTC. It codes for CATSAVDRFGYTF.

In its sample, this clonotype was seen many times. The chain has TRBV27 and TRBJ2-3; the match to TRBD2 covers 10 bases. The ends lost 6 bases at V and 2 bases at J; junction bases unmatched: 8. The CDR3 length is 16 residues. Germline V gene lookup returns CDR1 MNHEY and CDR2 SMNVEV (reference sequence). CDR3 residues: CASRQASGRITDTQYF. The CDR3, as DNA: TGTGCCAGCAGGCAGGCTAGCGGGAGAATCACAGATACGCAGTATTTT.

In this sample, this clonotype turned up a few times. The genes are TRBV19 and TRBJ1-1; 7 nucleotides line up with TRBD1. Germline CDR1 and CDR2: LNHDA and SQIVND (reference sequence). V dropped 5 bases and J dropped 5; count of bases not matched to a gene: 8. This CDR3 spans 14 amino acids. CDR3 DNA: TGTGCCAGTAGTTTCCGGGACAGAGGGACTGAAGCTTTCTTT. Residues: CASSFRDRGTEAFF. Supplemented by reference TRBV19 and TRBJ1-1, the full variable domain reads DGGITQSPKYLFRKEGQNVTLSCEQNLNHDAMYWYRQDPGQGLRLIYYSQIVNDFQKGDIAEGYSVSREKKESFPLTVTSAQKNPTAFYLCASSFRDRGTEAFFGQGTRLTVV.